This T cell receptor (beta chain) was captured by sequencing in a study of response to subunit inactivated influenza vaccine. This clonotype was detected a few times. TCRdb called the RT-PCR reads again in MiXCR, with one record for every CDR3 protein. The sample holds 150,000 to 200,000 distinct CDR3 sequences, more than 10% seen once. CDR3 length: 16 amino acids. After removal of 3 bases from V and 0 bases from J, the junction contained 4 bases not matched to a gene. From germline, CDR1 is MGHRA and CDR2 YSYEKL. This sample was shared with a second study, whose subject was T cells expressing NK-cell markers. That paper states: UMI-tagged 5'RACE template switching yielded the TCR beta cDNA. The study found these clonotypes also leading the CD3+CD56-NKG2C+ fraction in a handful of donors.

The rearrangement links TRBV4-1 to TRBJ2-3; TRBD2 agrees at 9 bases. This TCR came from a man aged 50 to 59 who received an inactivated influenza vaccine. This specimen was CD8+ T cells sorted from PBMCs, taken 11 to 12 days after vaccination. The CDR3 region is CASSHPGTSSTDTQYF. The CDR3 DNA follows: TGCGCCAGCAGCCACCCCGGGACTAGCAGCACAGATACGCAGTATTTT.